The 32 T cell receptor beta chains presented below share a single source sample, sequenced in a study of early stage breast cancer tumors. The assay was immunoSEQ multiplex PCR, and TCRdb's table has in-frame clones only and misses some. The sample includes about 24,000 clones, less than 75% of them seen just once. Sequenced material: breast tumor tissue. These TCRs come from a person in their sixties with breast cancer.

The rearrangement joins TRBV30 to TRBJ1-1; the D is unclear. The germline gives CDR1 GTSNPN, CDR2 SVGIG (reference sequence). Trimming shortened V by 3 bases and J by 5 bases, and 4 bases separated the two germline ends. This CDR3 has 10 amino acids. In DNA form, the CDR3 reads TGTGCCTGGAGGCGGACTGAAGCTTTCTTT. This sequence encodes CAWRRTEAFF.

The chain links TRBV6-5 to TRBJ1-1; D not certain. Germline-derived CDR1 and CDR2 are MNHEY and SVGAGI. CDR3 length: 13 residues. V lost 1 base, J lost 4 bases, and 7 bases lay in between. CDR3 DNA sequence: TGTGCCAGCAGTTACTTATCAGGCACTGAAGCTTTCTTT. Protein: CASSYLSGTEAFF.

This clone was counted between two and nine times. The J gene is TRBJ2-7, the V gene TRBV6-5, with TRBD2 matching over 7 bases. This CDR3 has 13 residues. From germline, CDR1 is MNHEY and CDR2 SVGAGI. Trimming at V came to 4 bases and at J to 1 base, leaving 1 base not matched to a gene. The CDR3: CASSSSGSYEQYF. The CDR3 DNA sequence: TGTGCCAGCAGTTCTAGCGGATCCTACGAGCAGTACTTC.

This chain joins TRBV29-1 and TRBJ2-7, with 10 bases aligning to TRBD2. The ends lost 7 bases at V and 0 bases at J; junction bases unmatched: 3. This CDR3 is built from 13 residues. CDR1 is SQVTM and CDR2 is ANQGSEA in the germline V gene. The CDR3, as DNA: TGCAGCGGTGGGACTAGCGCCTCCTACGAGCAGTACTTC. Encoded protein: CSGGTSASYEQYF.

The genes are TRBV11-3 and TRBJ2-3; 8 bases line up with TRBD2. J lost 4 bases, V lost 2 bases, and 8 bases had no gene match. This CDR3 has 16 amino acids. CDR1 and CDR2 from the germline V gene are SGHNT and YENEEA. The CDR3 spells CASSLRLAGVSDTQYF. The CDR3 DNA reads TGTGCCAGCAGCTTAAGGCTAGCGGGTGTATCAGATACGCAGTATTTT.

The V call is TRBV7-2, the J call TRBJ2-1; TRBD2 agrees at 10 bases. The CDR3 has 15 residues. V was clipped by 4 bases and J by 5 bases; unmatched bases: 5. Germline CDR1 SGHTA, CDR2 FQGNSA. The DNA of the CDR3 is TGTGCCAGCAGCTCCTCTAGCGGGAGCCACAATGAGCAGTTCTTC. Translated, it gives CASSSSSGSHNEQFF.

This chain connects TRBV5-1 to TRBJ2-3; 7 bases match TRBD2. This CDR3 has 16 residues. The trim removed 1 base at V and 6 bases at J, leaving 11 bases unmatched. Germline CDR1 is SGHRS and CDR2 is YFSETQ. The CDR3 loop reads CASSLSGGSRWDTQYF. DNA for the CDR3: TGCGCCAGCAGCTTGTCTGGCGGGAGTCGGTGGGATACGCAGTATTTT.

The J gene is TRBJ2-4, the V gene TRBV30, with 9 bases that match TRBD1. Per germline, CDR1 GTSNPN and CDR2 SVGIG (reference sequence). The trim removed 5 bases at V and 4 bases at J, leaving 15 bases unmatched. The length of the CDR3 is 17 residues. As DNA, the CDR3 is TGTGCCTGGGCCCCACGGGACAGGGTGTTGGGGAAAAACATTCAGTACTTC. This sequence encodes CAWAPRDRVLGKNIQYF.

The count of this clone is one. The V call is TRBV7-9, the J call TRBJ2-1, with a possible D match to TRBD1 (5 bases). The CDR3 loop spans 11 amino acids. Per the germline V gene, CDR1 is SEHNR and CDR2 is FQNEAQ (reference sequence). V was shortened by 5 bases and J by 10 bases, with 9 bases between the two germline ends. The CDR3 DNA reads as TGTGCCAGCAGCCTGGGGCAGGAGCAGTTCTTC. Its protein product is CASSLGQEQFF.

This clone was detected a few times. The rearrangement uses TRBV29-1 and TRBJ1-2, with 7 bases aligning to TRBD1. This CDR3 contains 13 residues. Germline lookup yields CDR1 SQVTM and CDR2 ANQGSEA. Trimming cost V 6 bases and J 6 bases; bases outside gene matches: 10. The CDR3 is CSVGSTGLDGYTF. DNA of the CDR3: TGCAGCGTCGGGTCGACAGGGTTGGATGGCTACACCTTC.

The rearrangement joins TRBV7-9 to TRBJ2-1; 9 nucleotides agree with TRBD1. Germline V gene data show CDR1 as SEHNR and CDR2 as FQNEAQ (reference sequence). CDR3 size: 15 residues. After removal of 5 bases from V and 4 bases from J, the junction contained 6 bases not matched to a gene. The CDR3 nucleotides read TGTGCCAGCAGCCGTGGACAGGGGATTTACAATGAGCAGTTCTTC. Its protein product is CASSRGQGIYNEQFF.

This clone is judged medium-sized (0.01 to 0.1%). This sequence joins TRBV7-9 and TRBJ2-3; no clear D gene. Germline V gene sequence: CDR1 SEHNR, CDR2 FQNEAQ (reference sequence). Deletions cut 3 bases from V and 4 bases from J, with 5 bases between. CDR3 size: 12 residues. CDR3: CASSLFADTQYF. CDR3 DNA sequence: TGTGCCAGCAGCTTGTTCGCAGATACGCAGTATTTT. The full variable domain, completed using reference TRBV7-9 and TRBJ2-3, is DTGVSQNPRHKITKRGQNVTFRCDPISEHNRLYWYRQTLGQGPEFLTYFQNEAQLEKSRLLSDRFSAERPKGSFSTLEIQRTEQGDSAMYLCASSLFADTQYFGPGTRLTVL.

The sample holds a few counts of this clone. The chain has TRBV28 and TRBJ1-4, with D possibly TRBD1 on 5 matching bases. Trimming left V 2 bases short and J 11 bases short, with 9 bases between. The germline CDR1 and CDR2 sequences are MDHEN and SYDVKM. The CDR3 sequence is 12 residues long. CDR3 in amino acids: CASSLRGHKLFF. The CDR3 DNA sequence: TGTGCCAGCAGTTTACGAGGACATAAACTGTTTTTT.

This clone was detected once. The chain has TRBV4-3 and TRBJ2-1; D not certain. Germline V CDR1 and CDR2: LGHNA, YSLEER. The V gene lost 5 bases and the J gene lost 4 bases, with 9 bases spanning the gap. The CDR3 has 13 residues. CDR3 region: CASSSATYNEQFF. The CDR3 DNA sequence: TGCGCCAGCAGCTCCGCGACATACAATGAGCAGTTCTTC.

The V gene is TRBV5-6, the J gene TRBJ2-7, with D unclear. The V end lost 3 bases, the J end lost 1 base, and 8 bases lay between the germline ends. Germline V gene sequence: CDR1 SGHDT, CDR2 YYEEEE. CDR3 length: 13 residues. In DNA form, the CDR3 reads TGTGCCAGCAGCTCGGGTATTTCCTACGAGCAGTACTTC. It specifies CASSSGISYEQYF.

The chain is built from TRBV28 and TRBJ2-7, with D perhaps TRBD2 (6 bases). Trimming removed 8 bases from V and 5 bases from J, with 25 bases in between. Germline V gene data show CDR1 as MDHEN and CDR2 as SYDVKM. CDR3 length: 16 amino acids. The CDR3 protein is CASSSVGGPLRDEQYF. The CDR3 DNA sequence: TGTGCCAGCTCCTCCGTAGGAGGGCCTCTTCGCGACGAGCAGTACTTC.

This sequence joins TRBV29-1 and TRBJ1-1; D is perhaps TRBD1 (5 bases). Germline lookup yields CDR1 SQVTM and CDR2 ANQGSEA. V lost 1 base to trimming and J lost 0 bases, with 6 bases between them. This CDR3 has 13 amino acids. This chain's CDR3 is CSVEGQLNTEAFF. CDR3 coding DNA: TGCAGCGTTGAAGGACAGCTGAACACTGAAGCTTTCTTT.

Only a few counts were recorded for this clone. Other DNA sequences of this sample code for an identical CDR3. V usage is TRBV6-4 and J usage is TRBJ2-1; TRBD1 matches at 7 bases. This CDR3 has 15 residues. V was clipped by 3 bases and J by 2 bases; unmatched bases: 4. CDR1 and CDR2 (germline): MRHNA, SNTAGT. CDR3 protein: CASSETGSTYNEQFF. CDR3 bases: TGTGCCAGCAGTGAGACAGGGTCCACCTACAATGAGCAGTTCTTC.

The chain links TRBV28 to TRBJ1-1; D unclear. Germline V lookup: CDR1 MDHEN, CDR2 SYDVKM. With 3 bases removed from V and 2 bases from J, the gap between germline ends came to 4 bases. The CDR3 is made up of 12 amino acids. The DNA of the CDR3 is TGTGCCAGCAGTTTTTATAACACTGAAGCTTTCTTT. As protein: CASSFYNTEAFF.

The chain uses TRBV7-2 and TRBJ2-7, with 12 bases that match TRBD2. This CDR3 is built from 14 residues. Per the germline V gene, CDR1 is SGHTA and CDR2 is FQGNSA. Trimming took 4 bases from V and 6 from J; bases not matched to a gene: 4. CDR3 residues: CASSSRLAGAEQYF. DNA for the CDR3: TGTGCCAGCAGCTCAAGACTAGCGGGAGCCGAGCAGTACTTC. The full variable domain, rest sourced from reference TRBV7-2 and TRBJ2-7, is GAGVSQSPSNKVTEKGKDVELRCDPISGHTALYWYRQSLGQGLEFLIYFQGNSAPDKSGLPSDRFSAERTGGSVSTLTIQRTQQEDSAVYLCASSSRLAGAEQYFGPGTRLTVT.

The gene calls are TRBV10-1 and TRBJ1-3; D uncertain. Trimming pared 2 bases from V and 4 bases from J, leaving 6 bases between. CDR3 length: 13 residues. The germline gives CDR1 WNHNN, CDR2 SYGVQD (reference sequence). In DNA form, the CDR3 reads TGCGCCAGCAGTGAGGCAGGAGGAAACACCATATATTTT. Translated, it gives CASSEAGGNTIYF.

The V and J genes are TRBV18 and TRBJ2-7; no reliable D call. Trimming shortened V by 3 bases and J by 2 bases, and 8 bases separated the two germline ends. Germline values: CDR1 KGHSH, CDR2 LQKENI. The CDR3 runs 13 residues. The CDR3 is CASSPATAYEQYF. The DNA for the CDR3 is TGTGCCAGCTCACCTGCCACAGCCTACGAGCAGTACTTC.

The chain couples TRBV6-6 to TRBJ2-7; TRBD2 matches 8 bases. CDR1 and CDR2 (germline): MNHNY, SVGAGI (reference sequence). V lost 7 bases, J lost 3 bases, and 14 bases stayed unmatched. The CDR3 is 16 residues long. CDR3 residues: CASNPVGTSPIYEQYF. As DNA, the CDR3 is TGTGCCAGCAACCCAGTTGGGACTAGTCCAATCTACGAGCAGTACTTC.

This clone was counted at least ten times. The chain uses TRBV4-3 and TRBJ2-2; D unresolved. Germline assignment: CDR1 LGHNA and CDR2 YSLEER. V was trimmed by 1 base and J by 4 bases, leaving 7 bases between them. This CDR3 is built from 14 residues. The CDR3 sequence is CASSQGSTTGELFF. The CDR3 DNA reads TGCGCCAGCAGCCAAGGAAGCACCACCGGGGAGCTGTTTTTT.

The J gene is TRBJ2-2, the V gene TRBV7-9; 7 nucleotides line up with TRBD2. Per germline, CDR1 SEHNR and CDR2 FQNEAQ (reference sequence). CDR3 length: 12 amino acids. V was clipped by 5 bases and J by 12 bases; unmatched bases: 6. The CDR3 is CASSRGEGQLFF. The CDR3 nucleotides read TGTGCCAGCAGCCGAGGGGAGGGGCAGCTGTTTTTT. The full variable domain, in which reference TRBV7-9 and TRBJ2-2 provide the parts outside the CDR3, is DTGVSQNPRHKITKRGQNVTFRCDPISEHNRLYWYRQTLGQGPEFLTYFQNEAQLEKSRLLSDRFSAERPKGSFSTLEIQRTEQGDSAMYLCASSRGEGQLFFGEGSRLTVL.

The chain links TRBV2 to TRBJ2-3; 9 bases are shared with TRBD2. Trimming took 6 bases from V and 2 from J; bases not matched to a gene: 6. Germline CDR1 is SNHLY and CDR2 is FYNNEI. The CDR3 runs to 15 residues. The CDR3 reads CASRTSGRFTDTQYF. The CDR3, as DNA: TGTGCCAGCAGGACTAGCGGACGCTTCACAGATACGCAGTATTTT.

This clone was found a few times. This sequence joins TRBV28 and TRBJ1-5, with TRBD1 identical over 7 bases. CDR3 length: 15 residues. CDR1 and CDR2 from the germline V gene are MDHEN and SYDVKM. Trimming at V came to 6 bases and at J to 5 bases, leaving 10 bases not matched to a gene. The CDR3 nucleotides are TGTGCCAGCAGCTTTATCGGGACAGATTATCAGCCCCAGCATTTT. Protein: CASSFIGTDYQPQHF.

The chain joins TRBV18 to TRBJ2-1; 12 bases match TRBD2. The CDR3 runs 16 residues. Germline values: CDR1 KGHSH, CDR2 LQKENI. V gave up 3 bases and J gave up 8 bases; unmatched junction bases: 8. The CDR3 here is CASSPPLAGGGDEQFF. CDR3 nucleotides: TGTGCCAGCTCACCTCCTCTAGCGGGAGGGGGCGATGAGCAGTTCTTC. Complete variable domain (other parts from reference TRBV18 and TRBJ2-1): NAGVMQNPRHLVRRRGQEARLRCSPMKGHSHVYWYRQLPEEGLKFMVYLQKENIIDESGMPKERFSAEFPKEGPSILRIQQVVRGDSAAYFCASSPPLAGGGDEQFFGPGTRLTVL.

This chain uses TRBV29-1 with TRBJ2-2; possible D gene TRBD2, 6 bases. The germline V and J ends were trimmed by 4 bases and 5 bases, with 17 bases remaining between them. Germline V lookup: CDR1 SQVTM, CDR2 ANQGSEA. The CDR3 length is 15 residues. This CDR3 reads CSVATNGGNTGELFF. The CDR3 nucleotides are TGCAGCGTTGCCACGAACGGGGGAAATACCGGGGAGCTGTTTTTT.

The chain carries TRBV2 and TRBJ2-7; 7 bases are a match to TRBD2. The germline gives CDR1 SNHLY, CDR2 FYNNEI. This CDR3 region has 12 residues. Losses at the gene ends were 5 bases for V and 7 bases for J; bases not matched to a gene: 5. The DNA of the CDR3 is TGTGCCAGCAGTCGGACTAGTTGGGAGCAGTACTTC. Amino acid sequence: CASSRTSWEQYF. Full variable domain (missing parts from reference TRBV2 and TRBJ2-7): EPEVTQTPSHQVTQMGQEVILRCVPISNHLYFYWYRQILGQKVEFLVSFYNNEISEKSEIFDDQFSVERPDGSNFTLKIRSTKLEDSAMYFCASSRTSWEQYFGPGTRLTVT.

The chain combines TRBV5-4 with TRBJ2-1; D is uncertain. The CDR3 consists of 13 residues. Germline assignment: CDR1 SGHNT and CDR2 YYREEE (reference sequence). Trimming left V 3 bases short and J 5 bases short, with 9 bases between. CDR3 sequence reads: CASSSHTNNEQFF. In DNA form, the CDR3 reads TGTGCCAGCAGCTCACATACCAACAATGAGCAGTTCTTC.

This clone has just a few counts. The chain couples TRBV5-4 to TRBJ2-1; 7 bases align to TRBD1. V shed 5 bases and J 6 bases; nucleotides not matched to a gene: 8. CDR3 length equals 14 residues. Germline V gene data show CDR1 as SGHNT and CDR2 as YYREEE (reference sequence). The CDR3 sequence: CASRRGQVGNEQFF. DNA of the CDR3: TGTGCCAGCAGACGCGGACAGGTGGGCAATGAGCAGTTCTTC.